The sequence of this T cell receptor (beta chain) was determined in a study of radiotherapy plus CTLA-4 blockade in lung cancer. This CDR3 comprises 15 residues. V lost 4 bases, J lost 3 bases, and 5 bases stayed unmatched. Germline values: CDR1 SGHTA, CDR2 FQGNSA. Sequencing used immunoSEQ multiplex PCR; TCRdb keeps in-frame clones, though not all of them. The sample contains 75,000 to 95,000 clones, 80% to 85% of which appear only once. The TCR originated in a human donor with non-small cell lung cancer that progressed on radiotherapy plus ipilimumab. The sample was peripheral blood, taken from a patient treated with radiotherapy plus ipilimumab. The chain links TRBV7-2 to TRBJ2-7; 11 bases are a match to TRBD2. CDR3 loop: CASSSQGLAVYEQYF. For the CDR3, the DNA is TGTGCCAGCAGCTCGCAGGGACTAGCGGTCTACGAGCAGTACTTC.